The 4 T cell receptor beta chains below come from one sample, sequenced in a study of blood T cell repertoires in COVID-19. Sequencing was performed with immunoSEQ multiplex PCR; in TCRdb, only in-frame clones are kept and a portion is missing. The table has roughly 150,000 clones, roughly 82% seen once; the top ten hold approximately 7.1%. The sequencing input was peripheral blood. These receptors were taken from a woman between 50 and 59 years old in a cohort sampled during active or convalescent COVID-19.

This clone appeared once. The CDR3 protein is CASIRPGQGAMNTEAFF. In nucleotides, the CDR3 is TGTGCCAGCATACGTCCCGGACAGGGGGCCATGAACACTGAAGCTTTCTTT. V is TRBV5-5 and J is TRBJ1-1; 11 bases line up with TRBD1. Germline CDR1 is SGHKS and CDR2 is YYEKEE (reference sequence). This CDR3 has 17 amino acids. Unmatched junction bases numbered 10, after V lost 6 bases and J lost 0 bases. The variable domain in full, with the rest retrieved from reference TRBV5-5 and TRBJ1-1, is DAGVTQSPTHLIKTRGQQVTLRCSPISGHKSVSWYQQVLGQGPQFIFQYYEKEERGRGNFPDRFSARQFPNYSSELNVNALLLGDSALYLCASIRPGQGAMNTEAFFGQGTRLTVV.

The CDR3 loop reads CASSLARGAGANTEAFF. In DNA, the CDR3 is TGTGCCAGCAGCTTAGCGCGGGGGGCCGGGGCGAACACTGAAGCTTTCTTT. V and J are TRBV7-9 and TRBJ1-1; weak D call: TRBD1 (6 bases). The CDR3 has 17 amino acids. V was pared by 0 bases and J by 1 base, with 15 bases between. Germline loops: CDR1 SEHNR, CDR2 FQNEAQ (reference sequence). The complete variable domain, with remaining parts taken from reference TRBV7-9 and TRBJ1-1, reads DTGVSQNPRHKITKRGQNVTFRCDPISEHNRLYWYRQTLGQGPEFLTYFQNEAQLEKSRLLSDRFSAERPKGSFSTLEIQRTEQGDSAMYLCASSLARGAGANTEAFFGQGTRLTVV.

The chain combines TRBV19 with TRBJ2-2; D is possibly TRBD1 (6 bases). Germline V lookup: CDR1 LNHDA, CDR2 SQIVND (reference sequence). The CDR3 sequence is 13 residues long. V lost 7 bases to trimming and J lost 4 bases, with 10 bases between them. The CDR3 DNA is TGTGCCAGTACAGGGGTTAGCACCGGGGAGCTGTTTTTT. This codes for CASTGVSTGELFF.

The gene calls are TRBV30 and TRBJ1-5; D is undetermined. With 1 base removed from V and 2 bases from J, the gap between germline ends came to 9 bases. This CDR3 spans 14 amino acids. Germline assignment: CDR1 GTSNPN and CDR2 SVGIG (reference sequence). DNA for the CDR3: TGTGCCTGGAGTGATTTGGCCGGCAATCAGCCCCAGCATTTT. It codes for CAWSDLAGNQPQHF.